This TCR beta chain is from a study of blood T cell repertoires in COVID-19. Study details: From the United States, Italy and Spain came samples of acute and convalescent COVID-19. T cells, B-cell-depleted T cells, or PBMCs provided the cDNA or gDNA that served as material.

In the authors' methods: How many nucleated cells were present was estimated from reference gene primer amplification. The assay was immunoSEQ multiplex PCR, and TCRdb's table has in-frame clones only and misses some. Clonal size and the V and J genes are those of that table, whereas D and trimming came from the DNA. The sample lists 250,000 to 350,000 clones, about nine tenths occurring once. The CDR3 consists of 15 residues. Germline V CDR1 and CDR2: MNHEY, SVGAGI. J gave up 2 bases and V 2 bases, and 2 bases lay outside the gene matches. In Seattle, patients joined the study during active infection and were tracked longitudinally.

What was sequenced was peripheral blood. This sequence originates from a woman in her 30s with COVID-19, enrolled during active disease. The genes are TRBV6-5 and TRBJ1-3, with 8 bases identical to TRBD1. CDR3 sequence reads: CASSYQGAPGNTIYF. For the CDR3, the DNA is TGTGCCAGCAGTTACCAGGGGGCGCCTGGAAACACCATATATTTT.